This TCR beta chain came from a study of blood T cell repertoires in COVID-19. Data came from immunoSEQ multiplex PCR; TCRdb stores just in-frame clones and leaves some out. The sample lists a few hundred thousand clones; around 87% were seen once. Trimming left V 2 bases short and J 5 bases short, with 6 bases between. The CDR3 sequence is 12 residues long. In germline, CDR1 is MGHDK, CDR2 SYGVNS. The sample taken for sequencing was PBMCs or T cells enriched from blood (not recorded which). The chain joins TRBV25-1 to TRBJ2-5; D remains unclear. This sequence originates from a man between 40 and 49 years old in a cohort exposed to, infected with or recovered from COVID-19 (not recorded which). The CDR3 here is CASSEKAETQYF. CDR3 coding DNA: TGTGCCAGCAGTGAAAAAGCTGAGACCCAGTACTTC.